Following are 30 T cell receptor beta chains from one sample sequenced in a study of regulatory T cells in long-lasting Graves disease. Specified time point: newly diagnosed GD, antithyroid drugs for less than 3 months. Construction of the TCR library relied on RNA isolated from PBMCs. Through Arm-PCR of CDR3 regions and iRepertoire HTBI primers, TCR beta libraries were built. Each CDR3 protein gets one entry after TCRdb re-called the multiplex PCR reads with MiXCR. Of 620,000 or so distinct CDR3 sequences detected, roughly 15% appear once; the ten largest clones hold 18%. This sample was shared with a second study, whose subject was T cells in Graves' hyperthyroidism and ophthalmopathy.

The starting material was peripheral blood mononuclear cells (PBMCs), obtained at new diagnosis, from a patient treated with antithyroid drugs. The receptors stem from a woman in her 30s with Graves disease.

This clonotype appeared a few times. The V gene is TRBV30, the J gene TRBJ2-7; D may match TRBD1 or TRBD2 (5 bases each). V shed 2 bases and J shed 4 bases, with 12 bases lying between them. Germline V CDR1 and CDR2: GTSNPN, SVGIG (reference sequence). CDR3 length: 13 residues. The CDR3 sequence is CAWSKGGGYEQYF. DNA for the CDR3: TGTGCCTGGAGTAAGGGTGGGGGATACGAGCAGTACTTC.

V is TRBV5-4 and J is TRBJ2-7; 8 bases align to TRBD2. V dropped 2 bases and J dropped 3; count of bases not matched to a gene: 4. The CDR3 sequence is 14 residues long. Germline-derived CDR1 and CDR2 are SGHNT and YYREEE (reference sequence). CDR3 nucleotide sequence: TGTGCCAGCAGCTTTTCACTAGCGGACTACGAGCAGTACTTC. Its translation: CASSFSLADYEQYF.

This clonotype was counted ten times or more. The chain couples TRBV25-1 to TRBJ1-1, with D uncertain. The V end lost 2 bases, the J end lost 4 bases, and 14 bases lay between the germline ends. The V gene's germline CDR1 is MGHDK and CDR2 SYGVNS. This CDR3 is 15 amino acids long. CDR3 nucleotides: TGTGCCAGCAGTGAAACGAAGAAGGGAGCCACTGAAGCTTTCTTT. It yields the protein CASSETKKGATEAFF. Complete variable domain (other parts from reference TRBV25-1 and TRBJ1-1): EADIYQTPRYLVIGTGKKITLECSQTMGHDKMYWYQQDPGMELHLIHYSYGVNSTEKGDLSSESTVSRIRTEHFPLTLESARPSHTSQYLCASSETKKGATEAFFGQGTRLTVV.

The V gene is TRBV15, the J gene TRBJ2-4, with D possibly matching TRBD1 (6 bases). Germline V gene sequence: CDR1 LNHNV, CDR2 YYDKDF (reference sequence). V lost 3 bases and J 2 bases, leaving 14 bases between the germline ends. This CDR3 contains 16 residues. The CDR3 region has the DNA TGTGCCACCAGCAGGAAACCCGACAGGTCCAAAAACATTCAGTACTTC. Encoded protein: CATSRKPDRSKNIQYF.

This chain uses TRBV28 with TRBJ2-7; D remains ambiguous. Germline-derived CDR1 and CDR2 are MDHEN and SYDVKM. There are 12 residues in the CDR3. V was trimmed by 6 bases and J by 12 bases, leaving 18 bases between them. CDR3 nucleotides: TGTGCCAGCAGCGCTGGGGTGGATTCCAGGTACTTC. It is translated as CASSAGVDSRYF.

At least ten counts were recorded for this clonotype. The V call is TRBV28, the J call TRBJ1-4, with TRBD1 as a possible D gene (6 bases). Germline CDR1 MDHEN, CDR2 SYDVKM. Trimming pared 2 bases from V and 4 bases from J, leaving 11 bases between. The CDR3 extends over 15 amino acids. For the CDR3, the DNA is TGTGCCAGCAGTTTAACGACAGGACGTAATGAAAAACTGTTTTTT. The encoded protein is CASSLTTGRNEKLFF.

The rearrangement uses TRBV6-6 and TRBJ2-2; unclear D gene. The V gene lost 0 bases and the J gene lost 0 bases, with 5 bases spanning the gap. Germline V lookup: CDR1 MNHNY, CDR2 SVGAGI (reference sequence). The CDR3 contains 15 residues. The CDR3 spells CASSYSLTNTGELFF. CDR3 sequence (DNA): TGTGCCAGCAGTTACTCGTTAACGAACACCGGGGAGCTGTTTTTT.

This clonotype was detected only a few times. The rearrangement joins TRBV19 to TRBJ1-1; D not resolved. The CDR3 has 13 residues. Trimming took 0 bases from V and 6 from J, leaving 8 bases between them. Germline V gene data show CDR1 as LNHDA and CDR2 as SQIVND (reference sequence). CDR3 nucleotide sequence: TGTGCCAGTAGTATAGATCGCGGACCTGAAGCTTTCTTT. The encoded protein is CASSIDRGPEAFF.

To note about this clonotype: Because the CDR3's place on the DNA is in doubt, the DNA is left out and the CDR3 is given as listed by TCRdb. This chain connects TRBV5-5 to TRBJ2-4. Inclusive of both ends, the CDR3 amounts to 15 amino acids. Germline V gene sequence: CDR1 SGHKS, CDR2 YYEKEE (reference sequence). CDR3 in amino acids: CASSQSILAKNIQYF.

This clonotype was observed at least ten times. The chain joins TRBV5-1 to TRBJ1-1; a weak D match, TRBD1 (6 bases). This CDR3 region has 15 residues. The germline V gene has CDR1 SGHRS and CDR2 YFSETQ. Trimming shortened V by 0 bases and J by 1 base, and 10 bases separated the two germline ends. The CDR3 is CASSLAGQKNTEAFF. CDR3 sequence (DNA): TGCGCCAGCAGCTTGGCGGGACAAAAGAACACTGAAGCTTTCTTT.

This clonotype was detected a few times. The rearrangement uses TRBV7-2 and TRBJ2-1; D gene unclear. The V end was cut by 2 bases, the J end by 11 bases, with 16 bases between. The germline V gene has CDR1 SGHTA and CDR2 FQGNSA. The CDR3 runs 14 residues. The CDR3 coding sequence is TGTGCCAGCAGCTTAATGGTCGCGTCAATGAAGCAGTTCTTC. The encoded protein is CASSLMVASMKQFF.

The chain joins TRBV19 to TRBJ1-5; D may be TRBD1 (6 bases). CDR1 and CDR2 (germline): LNHDA, SQIVND (reference sequence). V was clipped by 5 bases and J by 3 bases, with 20 bases between them. The CDR3 covers 17 residues. The CDR3 loop is CASSLDRQARFNQPQHF. The CDR3, as DNA: TGTGCCAGTAGTTTGGACCGACAGGCCCGTTTCAATCAGCCCCAGCATTTT.

This clonotype has at least ten counts. The chain carries TRBV7-2 and TRBJ2-3, with D possibly matching TRBD2 (5 bases). The length of the CDR3 is 15 residues. The ends were cut back, 5 bases at V and 2 bases at J, with 14 bases in the middle. The germline V gene has CDR1 SGHTA and CDR2 FQGNSA. CDR3: CASSPVRTLTDTQYF. The CDR3 nucleotides read TGTGCCAGCAGCCCTGTCCGGACTCTCACAGATACGCAGTATTTT. The full variable domain, in which reference TRBV7-2 and TRBJ2-3 provide the parts outside the CDR3, is GAGVSQSPSNKVTEKGKDVELRCDPISGHTALYWYRQSLGQGLEFLIYFQGNSAPDKSGLPSDRFSAERTGGSVSTLTIQRTQQEDSAVYLCASSPVRTLTDTQYFGPGTRLTVL.

This clonotype has at least ten counts. The chain recombines TRBV5-1 with TRBJ2-2; 11 bases are shared with TRBD2. CDR3 length: 17 residues. Germline V CDR1 and CDR2: SGHRS, YFSETQ. With 0 bases clipped from V and 0 bases from J, the junction kept 1 base outside the gene matches. The DNA of the CDR3 is TGCGCCAGCAGCTTGGTAGCGGGAGGGCCGAACACCGGGGAGCTGTTTTTT. Its protein is CASSLVAGGPNTGELFF.

This clonotype appeared many times. The V call is TRBV7-2, the J call TRBJ2-7, with 8 bases matching TRBD2. With V trimmed by 6 bases and J by 7 bases, 8 bases remained unmatched. The germline V gene encodes CDR1 SGHTA and CDR2 FQGNSA. CDR3 size: 13 residues. The CDR3 is CASRNGLAGEQYF. DNA of the CDR3: TGTGCCAGCAGAAACGGACTAGCCGGGGAGCAGTACTTC.

The table lists this clonotype with a few counts. The gene calls are TRBV24-1 and TRBJ1-2, with a tentative D call TRBD1 (5 bases). The germline V gene has CDR1 KGHDR and CDR2 SFDVKD. The length of the CDR3 is 16 residues. Trimming removed 5 bases from V and 2 bases from J, with 17 bases in between. The CDR3 DNA is TGTGCCACCAGTGCCCCGGTTGGGGGGGGAAACTATGGCTACACCTTC. Protein product: CATSAPVGGGNYGYTF.

This clonotype has more than one count but fewer than ten. A read error may be the cause here, since a much bigger clone is one base away. This rearrangement joins TRBV11-1 to TRBJ2-5; D unresolved. Germline V gene sequence: CDR1 SGHAT, CDR2 FQDESV (reference sequence). This CDR3 contains 13 residues. V was cut by 3 bases and J by 9 bases, with 14 bases left in between. The CDR3 is CASSFDYGWAQYF. The CDR3 nucleotides read TGTGCCAGCAGCTTCGATTACGGGTGGGCCCAGTACTTC.

This clonotype was counted a few times. This sequence joins TRBV29-1 and TRBJ2-2; the match to TRBD2 covers 10 bases. The germline V gene encodes CDR1 SQVTM and CDR2 ANQGSEA. The CDR3 covers 13 residues. V lost 8 bases, J lost 6 bases, and 6 bases stayed unmatched. The CDR3 region has the DNA TGCAGCTCCGGGACTAGCGAATCCGGGGAGCTGTTTTTT. As protein: CSSGTSESGELFF.

This clonotype occurred a few times. The V gene is TRBV7-3, the J gene TRBJ1-1; 8 bases are shared with TRBD1. The germline V gene encodes CDR1 SGHTA and CDR2 FQGTGA. The CDR3 has 17 amino acids. Trimming at V came to 4 bases and at J to 1 base, leaving 11 bases not matched to a gene. DNA of the CDR3: TGTGCCAGCAGCTCCCGACAGGGGAGACACTCGAACACTGAAGCTTTCTTT. The encoded protein is CASSSRQGRHSNTEAFF.

In its sample, this clonotype was seen many times. V usage is TRBV28 and J usage is TRBJ2-7; TRBD1 might be the D (6 bases). This CDR3 has 15 amino acids. Germline V gene lookup returns CDR1 MDHEN and CDR2 SYDVKM. V lost 6 bases and J 7 bases, leaving 22 bases between the germline ends. The CDR3 DNA follows: TGTGCCAGCAGCCCCTTCGACAGGACCATAGGGGAGCAGTACTTC. Its translation: CASSPFDRTIGEQYF.

The sample holds many counts of this clonotype. This chain joins TRBV28 and TRBJ1-5, with no clear D. V shed 4 bases and J shed 6 bases, with 16 bases lying between them. Germline CDR1 is MDHEN and CDR2 is SYDVKM. This CDR3 is 15 amino acids long. CDR3 in DNA: TGTGCCAGCAGTTACGGTACACCCGGAGGTCAGCCCCAGCATTTT. It yields the protein CASSYGTPGGQPQHF. Variable domain in full (rest from reference TRBV28 and TRBJ1-5): DVKVTQSSRYLVKRTGEKVFLECVQDMDHENMFWYRQDPGLGLRLIYFSYDVKMKEKGDIPEGYSVSREKKERFSLILESASTNQTSMYLCASSYGTPGGQPQHFGDGTRLSIL.

The DNA of the CDR3 is TGTGCCAGCAGGAAAGCTTCGGGGGTCGACGCAACTAATGAAAAACTGTTTTTT. Its protein is CASRKASGVDATNEKLFF. The chain recombines TRBV25-1 with TRBJ1-4, with a weak D call TRBD1 (5 bases). V shed 6 bases and J shed 0 bases, with 20 bases lying between them. Per the germline V gene, CDR1 is MGHDK and CDR2 is SYGVNS. CDR3 length equals 18 residues.

Many counts were recorded for this clonotype. This chain connects TRBV11-2 to TRBJ1-2; D might be TRBD1 (6 bases). The CDR3 has 14 amino acids. V dropped 4 bases and J dropped 1 base, with 10 bases sitting between them. Germline loops: CDR1 SGHAT, CDR2 FQNNGV. The CDR3: CASSSRDNNYGYTF. The CDR3 nucleotides are TGTGCCAGCAGCTCCCGGGACAATAACTATGGCTACACCTTC.

This clonotype was picked up a small number of times. The chain joins TRBV20-1 to TRBJ2-7, with 7 bases fitting TRBD2. The CDR3 extends over 13 amino acids. The germline CDR1 and CDR2 sequences are DFQATT and SNEGSKA (reference sequence). Trimming at V came to 3 bases and at J to 0 bases, leaving 2 bases not matched to a gene. CDR3 amino acids: CSARRESSYEQYF. CDR3 nucleotide sequence: TGCAGTGCTAGGCGGGAGTCCTCCTACGAGCAGTACTTC.

This clonotype was seen repeatedly, ten times or more. J is TRBJ1-1 and V is TRBV10-3; D may be TRBD1 (5 bases). V lost 0 bases to trimming and J lost 0 bases, with 14 bases between them. The CDR3 runs to 17 residues. CDR1 and CDR2 from the germline V gene are ENHRY and SYGVKD. In DNA form, the CDR3 reads TGTGCCATCAGTGAGTCCAACCCGGGGGGGATGAACACTGAAGCTTTCTTT. Protein sequence: CAISESNPGGMNTEAFF.

The sample holds a few counts of this clonotype. V and J are TRBV9 and TRBJ2-3; 14 nucleotides align to TRBD2. Germline trimming cut 7 bases from V and 8 bases from J; bases unmatched to any gene: 0. Germline CDR1 and CDR2: SGDLS and YYNGEE. The CDR3 consists of 12 residues. The CDR3 DNA reads TGTGCCAGCGGGACTAGCGGGAGTACGCAGTATTTT. Translation gives CASGTSGSTQYF.

In this sample, this clonotype turned up a few times. The gene calls are TRBV7-9 and TRBJ1-4, with TRBD1 matching over 7 bases. V lost 4 bases, J lost 1 base, and 3 bases stayed unmatched. The CDR3 runs 15 residues. Germline lookup yields CDR1 SEHNR and CDR2 FQNEAQ (reference sequence). The CDR3 region is CASSYYRGTNEKLFF. CDR3 coding DNA: TGTGCCAGCAGCTACTACAGGGGAACTAATGAAAAACTGTTTTTT.

The sample holds many counts of this clonotype. J is TRBJ1-1 and V is TRBV12-5; D not certain. This CDR3 is built from 14 residues. The V end lost 2 bases, the J end lost 0 bases, and 7 bases lay between the germline ends. The germline V gene encodes CDR1 LGHNT and CDR2 FRNRAP. Written as DNA, the CDR3 is TGTGCTAGTGGTTTGTACGGGATGAACACTGAAGCTTTCTTT. It encodes CASGLYGMNTEAFF.

The J gene is TRBJ2-1, the V gene TRBV10-3; D not resolved. Germline V gene lookup returns CDR1 ENHRY and CDR2 SYGVKD. CDR3 length: 13 residues. V lost 11 bases and J lost 4, with 15 bases in between. Written as DNA, the CDR3 is TGTGCCTCAAACGCCCCGCCATACAATGAGCAGTTCTTC. Amino acids: CASNAPPYNEQFF.

This clonotype was detected many times. This rearrangement joins TRBV12-3 or TRBV12-4 to TRBJ1-1; D is unresolved. V was clipped by 7 bases and J by 1 base, with 37 bases between them. The CDR3 loop spans 22 amino acids. The CDR3 sequence is CASIPVVCNGRGPRRENTEAFF. CDR3 bases: TGTGCCAGCATACCCGTAGTTTGTAATGGCCGAGGACCCCGTCGAGAGAACACTGAAGCTTTCTTT.